This TCR beta chain was identified during a study of vaccination effects on CD4 cells after COVID-19. V was clipped by 4 bases and J by 1 base, with 14 bases between them. The CDR3 loop spans 15 amino acids. The germline gives CDR1 SGHRS, CDR2 YFSETQ. Worth noting for this clone: Antigen: not known.

Peptide-pool stimulation followed by sequencing identified expanded antigen-specific CD4+ clonotypes in the ViraFEST assay. Upon completion of roughly ten days in culture, CD4+ T cells were isolated. Among the vaccine recipients, none had a prior SARS-CoV-2 infection, and nucleocapsid antibodies were negative. Peptides at approximately 10 ug/ml and IL-2 at approximately 9.1 IU/ml were added to approximately 2 million PBMC per well. Repertoires were generated with immunoSEQ multiplex PCR, while TCRdb's copy carries only in-frame clones and drops some. The data hold 67,000 or so clones, with around 72% observed a single time.

V usage is TRBV5-1 and J usage is TRBJ2-5; the D is unclear. The specimen was CD4+ T cells from PBMCs cultured with HCoV-OC43 spike peptides, collected before COVID-19 vaccination. Stated subset: HCoV-OC43 spike overlapping peptide pool stimulation. This receptor was taken from a human donor who received a COVID-19 vaccine. The CDR3 region is CASSRLNPTQETQYF. The CDR3 nucleotides are TGCGCCAGCAGCCGTTTGAACCCCACCCAAGAGACCCAGTACTTC.